This T cell receptor beta chain was documented in a study of blood T cell repertoires in COVID-19 (dated by TCRdb to the early 2020s). Turning to the overall study: The collaborator samples originated in the United States, Italy and Spain and spanned the acute and convalescent phases of COVID-19. The samples were drawn from two sources: the first 160 participants of the ongoing ImmuneRACE study, and over 1,000 subjects contributed by 6 global collaborators. The repertoires were released in a freely available public database meant as a resource for research on the immune response to SARS-CoV-2. The dataset comprised deeply sampled blood TCRbeta repertoires from subjects exposed to, actively infected with, or recovered from COVID-19. The material from the prospective study consisted of cDNA or gDNA derived from T cells, B-cell-depleted T cells, or PBMCs. HLA class I and class II types, where available, came from metadata supplied by the sample provider rather than from assay-based typing. A de-identified subject ID, COVID-19 status, age in years and sex were almost always included in the sample metadata.

The immunoSEQ Assay, a bias-controlled multiplex PCR, was used to amplify TCRbeta CDR3 regions from genomic DNA. On the authors' methods: The number of nucleated cells in each sample was estimated by amplification of reference gene primers within the assay. To quantify the absolute abundance of each unique TCRbeta CDR3 rearrangement, sequence reads were collapsed and filtered. Productive Simpson clonality was computed per sample as the square root of Simpson's diversity index over productive rearrangements. TCRdb's version of the immuneACCESS table is confined to in-frame rearrangements and falls short of the full clone set. An unresolved V gene accounts for under half of the shortfall where checked; the remainder is of unknown origin. The DNA gave D and trimming, while V, J and clone size come from that table. For this sample there are roughly 300,000 clones; around 87% appear just once. Clones ranked in the top ten supply about 5% of the sample.

This clone was seen a single time. Its antigen target is currently unknown. The sample holds no much larger clone one base away, and base qualities are not on file. General conclusions and limits of the study: The amount of clinical and demographic metadata varied by source and participant and was provided uncurated.

Participants in the prospective study were enrolled through a virtual design, were aged roughly 18 to 100 years, and lived in approximately 24 United States geographic areas. To assign participants to cohorts, the prospective study relied on clinical history that participants themselves reported in a screening survey and a study questionnaire. ImmuneRACE Cohort 3 recovered participants were defined by two consecutive negative NP/OP PCR tests, healthcare professional clearance, or symptom resolution. Mobile phlebotomists in the prospective study collected whole blood, serum and a nasopharyngeal or oropharyngeal swab from every participant. Additional blood draws and questionnaires over an approximately two-month period could optionally be provided by prospective study participants. Before DNA extraction, blood samples from the prospective study were shipped at room temperature or frozen. The germline V gene sets CDR1 to SGHTA and CDR2 to FQGNSA. Trimming costs V 1 base and J 9 bases, and their ends lie 16 bases apart. The CDR3 covers 15 residues, taking in both the cysteine and the phenylalanine. Just CDR3 DNA is preserved here, 45 bases in frame from base 1.

The sample comprised PBMCs or T cells enriched from blood (not recorded which). The clonotype was recovered from a woman in her 30s who had recovered from COVID-19. The sequence joins TRBV7-2 to TRBJ1-5; the D gene cannot be named for sure. This receptor has the CDR3 CASSLVERTMGPQHF. The nucleotide sequence is TGTGCCAGCAGCTTAGTGGAGAGAACGATGGGGCCCCAGCATTTT.